This is a list of T cell receptor beta chains from one sample in a study of shared clonotypes between healthy human individuals. Only in-frame clones appear in the TCRdb table, and some are missing; sequencing was by immunoSEQ multiplex PCR. The sample contains approximately 640,000 clones, less than 80% of which appear only once. Sequences were obtained from memory CD4+ T cells sorted from blood. The receptors were gathered from a woman aged 25-40 years in good health. CDR3s include the opening cysteine and the closing phenylalanine or tryptophan. The D gene is left open where the match is weak. A clone size is listed for some rows: how often the clone was seen (once, few, many), or a class if it is expanded.

abundance: -; j_gene: TRBJ2-1; v_gene: TRBV25-1; d_gene: -; CDR3nt: TGTGCCAGCAGTGTTTCCTGGGGGTCGGCTGAGCAGTTCTTC; CDR3aa: CASSVSWGSAEQFF
abundance: -; j_gene: TRBJ2-7; v_gene: TRBV25-1; d_gene: -; CDR3nt: TGTGCCAGCAGTGTTAACTCCTACGAGCAGTACTTC; CDR3aa: CASSVNSYEQYF
abundance: few; j_gene: TRBJ2-1; v_gene: TRBV11-3; d_gene: -; CDR3nt: TGTGCCAGCAGCTTAGAACTCTACAATGAGCAGTTCTTC; CDR3aa: CASSLELYNEQFF
abundance: -; j_gene: TRBJ2-7; v_gene: TRBV28; d_gene: -; CDR3nt: TGTGCCAGCAGCCGAGGCCGCGCGACAAGGATAGGCGAGCAGTACTTC; CDR3aa: CASSRGRATRIGEQYF
abundance: -; j_gene: TRBJ2-1; v_gene: TRBV27; d_gene: TRBD1; CDR3nt: TGTGCCAGCAGTACGGACAGGGGGCGGTTGGAGCAGTTCTTC; CDR3aa: CASSTDRGRLEQFF
abundance: -; j_gene: TRBJ2-7; v_gene: TRBV2; d_gene: -; CDR3nt: TGTGCCAGCTCGTCTAGCGCCGCCTACGAGCAGTACTTC; CDR3aa: CASSSSAAYEQYF
abundance: once; j_gene: TRBJ1-1; v_gene: TRBV12-5; d_gene: -; CDR3nt: TGTGCTAGTGGACCAGACTCCCCGGTAGGCACTGAAGCTTTCTTT; CDR3aa: CASGPDSPVGTEAFF
abundance: few; j_gene: TRBJ1-2; v_gene: TRBV7-9; d_gene: TRBD1; CDR3nt: TGTGCCAGCAGCTTAGGAGGGACAGGGGACAACTATGGCTACACCTTC; CDR3aa: CASSLGGTGDNYGYTF
abundance: few; j_gene: TRBJ1-4; v_gene: TRBV9; d_gene: TRBD1; CDR3nt: TGTGCCAGCAGCCCCCGGACAGGGGGGGAAAAACTGTTTTTT; CDR3aa: CASSPRTGGEKLFF
abundance: -; j_gene: TRBJ2-5; v_gene: TRBV4-2; d_gene: TRBD2; CDR3nt: TGTGCCAGCAGCCAATTGGGACTAGCGGGAGTTGAGACCCAGTACTTC; CDR3aa: CASSQLGLAGVETQYF
abundance: -; j_gene: TRBJ2-7; v_gene: TRBV5-4; d_gene: -; CDR3nt: TGTGCCAGCAGCGGCGGGACATCAGTCGGCTACGAGCAGTACTTC; CDR3aa: CASSGGTSVGYEQYF
abundance: -; j_gene: TRBJ1-2; v_gene: TRBV5-1; d_gene: TRBD1; CDR3nt: TGCGCCAGCAGCTCCAATCTGGGACAGGGGGCGAACTATGGCTACACCTTC; CDR3aa: CASSSNLGQGANYGYTF
abundance: -; j_gene: TRBJ2-4; v_gene: TRBV4-1; d_gene: TRBD2; CDR3nt: TGCGCCAGCAGCCAAGGCCTCCTACACCCGGGGGGAGATAACATTCAGTACTTC; CDR3aa: CASSQGLLHPGGDNIQYF
abundance: -; j_gene: TRBJ1-2; v_gene: TRBV2; d_gene: TRBD1; CDR3nt: TGTGCCAGCAGTACCCGACAGGGGCTAAACTATGGCTACACCTTC; CDR3aa: CASSTRQGLNYGYTF
abundance: -; j_gene: TRBJ2-1; v_gene: TRBV25-1; d_gene: -; CDR3nt: TGTGCCAGCAGTGAGACTCCCGGTAGCTCCTACAATGAGCAGTTCTTC; CDR3aa: CASSETPGSSYNEQFF
abundance: -; j_gene: TRBJ1-1; v_gene: TRBV11-2; d_gene: -; CDR3nt: TGTGCCAGCAGCTTAGTTACTGAAGCTTTCTTT; CDR3aa: CASSLVTEAFF
abundance: -; j_gene: TRBJ2-6; v_gene: TRBV28; d_gene: -; CDR3nt: TGTGCCAGCAACTCCCAACTCCCATCTGGGGCCAACGTCCTGACTTTC; CDR3aa: CASNSQLPSGANVLTF
abundance: -; j_gene: TRBJ2-3; v_gene: TRBV7-2; d_gene: TRBD1; CDR3nt: TGTGCCAGCAGCTCAGGTCGGGACAGAGCTGAGTATTTT; CDR3aa: CASSSGRDRAEYF
abundance: -; j_gene: TRBJ2-1; v_gene: TRBV7-2; d_gene: TRBD2; CDR3nt: TGTGCCAGCAGCGAAGGACTAGCGGGGAGCTATGAGCAGTTCTTC; CDR3aa: CASSEGLAGSYEQFF
abundance: many; j_gene: TRBJ2-2; v_gene: TRBV11-2; d_gene: TRBD2; CDR3nt: TGTGCCAGCATCCTTAGGGACGGACTAGCGAACACCGGGGAGCTGTTTTTT; CDR3aa: CASILRDGLANTGELFF
abundance: -; j_gene: TRBJ2-3; v_gene: TRBV10-1; d_gene: TRBD2; CDR3nt: TGCGCCAGCAGTGAGTCATTAGCGGGAGCCAGCACAGATACGCAGTATTTT; CDR3aa: CASSESLAGASTDTQYF
abundance: -; j_gene: TRBJ2-7; v_gene: TRBV5-1; d_gene: TRBD2; CDR3nt: TGCGCCAGCAGCTCGACGGTTAGCGGGGAAGTTCCTCCCGAGCAGTACTTC; CDR3aa: CASSSTVSGEVPPEQYF
abundance: -; j_gene: TRBJ2-3; v_gene: TRBV25-1; d_gene: TRBD2; CDR3nt: TGTGCCAGCAGTGATGTTGCTAGCGGGGGTTTAGGGGATACGCAGTATTTT; CDR3aa: CASSDVASGGLGDTQYF
abundance: -; j_gene: TRBJ2-7; v_gene: TRBV18; d_gene: TRBD1; CDR3nt: TGTGCCAGCTCGCAAGGGGACAGCTCCTACGAGCAGTACTTC; CDR3aa: CASSQGDSSYEQYF
abundance: -; j_gene: TRBJ1-2; v_gene: TRBV28; d_gene: TRBD1; CDR3nt: TGTGCCAGCAGTTCGCCGGGACAGGCTAACTATGGCTACACCTTC; CDR3aa: CASSSPGQANYGYTF
abundance: few; j_gene: TRBJ2-1; v_gene: TRBV6-1; d_gene: TRBD2; CDR3nt: TGTGCCAGCAGTGAAGGAGCGGGAAGGGGCAATGAGCAGTTCTTC; CDR3aa: CASSEGAGRGNEQFF
abundance: -; j_gene: TRBJ2-3; v_gene: TRBV28; d_gene: -; CDR3nt: TGTGCCAGCAGTGGTGGGGGCTTCTCTTTAACTAGCACAGATACGCAGTATTTT; CDR3aa: CASSGGGFSLTSTDTQYF
abundance: few; j_gene: TRBJ2-1; v_gene: TRBV5-1; d_gene: -; CDR3nt: TGCGCCAGCAGCTTGAGTAGCGGCAGTTACAATGAGCAGTTCTTC; CDR3aa: CASSLSSGSYNEQFF
abundance: -; j_gene: TRBJ1-5; v_gene: TRBV28; d_gene: TRBD1; CDR3nt: TGTGCCAGCAGACCGACAGGGCCAATTAAGCCCCAGCATTTT; CDR3aa: CASRPTGPIKPQHF
abundance: -; j_gene: TRBJ1-2; v_gene: TRBV28; d_gene: -; CDR3nt: TGTGCCAGCAGTTTCCGGGGCTATGGCTACACCTTC; CDR3aa: CASSFRGYGYTF
abundance: -; j_gene: TRBJ2-1; v_gene: TRBV5-1; d_gene: -; CDR3nt: TGCGCCAGCAGCGTGGACTCGTACAATGAGCAGTTCTTC; CDR3aa: CASSVDSYNEQFF
abundance: -; j_gene: TRBJ1-1; v_gene: TRBV28; d_gene: -; CDR3nt: TGTGCCAGCACGAACATTATGGACACTGAAGCTTTCTTT; CDR3aa: CASTNIMDTEAFF
abundance: -; j_gene: TRBJ2-2; v_gene: TRBV30; d_gene: TRBD2; CDR3nt: TGTGCCTGGAGTACCTGGACTAGGAAGGACCCCGGGGAGCTGTTTTTT; CDR3aa: CAWSTWTRKDPGELFF
abundance: once; j_gene: TRBJ1-2; v_gene: TRBV6-1; d_gene: -; CDR3nt: TGTGCCAGCACGCCCAGGTTACCTAACTATGGCTACACCTTC; CDR3aa: CASTPRLPNYGYTF
abundance: -; j_gene: TRBJ1-5; v_gene: TRBV9; d_gene: -; CDR3nt: TGTGCCAGCAGCGGTGACATAGTCGGACAGCCCCAGCATTTT; CDR3aa: CASSGDIVGQPQHF
abundance: -; j_gene: TRBJ2-2; v_gene: TRBV11-3; d_gene: -; CDR3nt: TGTGCCAGCAGCTTGGGGGCCAGGGCCGGGGAGCTGTTTTTT; CDR3aa: CASSLGARAGELFF
abundance: -; j_gene: TRBJ1-4; v_gene: TRBV5-4; d_gene: TRBD1; CDR3nt: TGTGCCAGCAGTTCCGGGACAGGGCGTAATGAAAAACTGTTTTTT; CDR3aa: CASSSGTGRNEKLFF
abundance: -; j_gene: TRBJ1-4; v_gene: TRBV27; d_gene: -; CDR3nt: TGTGCCAGCAGTCCGCATAATGAAAAACTGTTTTTT; CDR3aa: CASSPHNEKLFF
abundance: -; j_gene: TRBJ2-7; v_gene: TRBV19; d_gene: -; CDR3nt: TGTGCCAGCTCTCCCGCCCCCGCTGGCTACGAGCAGTACTTC; CDR3aa: CASSPAPAGYEQYF
abundance: -; j_gene: TRBJ1-5; v_gene: TRBV19; d_gene: -; CDR3nt: TGTGCCAGTACCCGGTCGGCCCAGGGCGTGCGGTTAGGTCAGCCCCAGCATTTT; CDR3aa: CASTRSAQGVRLGQPQHF
abundance: few; j_gene: TRBJ1-2; v_gene: TRBV5-1; d_gene: -; CDR3nt: TGCGCCAGCAGCTTAGACAGGAACTATGGCTACACCTTC; CDR3aa: CASSLDRNYGYTF
abundance: -; j_gene: TRBJ2-7; v_gene: TRBV21-1; d_gene: -; CDR3nt: TGTGCCAGCAGCAAACGGCGGGAGCTGGCCTACGAGCAGTACTTC; CDR3aa: CASSKRRELAYEQYF
abundance: -; j_gene: TRBJ2-7; v_gene: TRBV19; d_gene: TRBD2; CDR3nt: TGTGCCAGTAAGAGGGGCGCGGGGGGCGGCGACGAGCAGTACTTC; CDR3aa: CASKRGAGGGDEQYF
abundance: -; j_gene: TRBJ2-3; v_gene: TRBV28; d_gene: -; CDR3nt: TGTGCCAGCAGTTTGTGGAGTGGAGCATCTAGCACAGATACGCAGTATTTT; CDR3aa: CASSLWSGASSTDTQYF
abundance: -; j_gene: TRBJ1-1; v_gene: TRBV5-1; d_gene: -; CDR3nt: TGCGCCAGCAGAGACCCAGGGCGGTGGAACACTGAAGCTTTCTTT; CDR3aa: CASRDPGRWNTEAFF
abundance: many; j_gene: TRBJ1-5; v_gene: TRBV7-6; d_gene: TRBD1; CDR3nt: TGTGCCAGCAGCTTAGGACAGGGGGCTGCTATGGCCCAGCATTTT; CDR3aa: CASSLGQGAAMAQHF
abundance: -; j_gene: TRBJ2-1; v_gene: TRBV25-1; d_gene: TRBD2; CDR3nt: TGTGCCAGCGGGTCGGGAGGGCCTCCGGGTGAGCAGTTCTTC; CDR3aa: CASGSGGPPGEQFF
abundance: -; j_gene: TRBJ2-7; v_gene: TRBV19; d_gene: -; CDR3nt: TGTGCCAGTAGTATAGCCCCCGAATGGGGCAGCGAGCAGTACTTC; CDR3aa: CASSIAPEWGSEQYF
abundance: once; j_gene: TRBJ1-1; v_gene: TRBV28; d_gene: -; CDR3nt: TGTGCCAGCAGTCCCATCCAGATGGGGAACACTGAAGCTTTCTTT; CDR3aa: CASSPIQMGNTEAFF
abundance: -; j_gene: TRBJ2-3; v_gene: TRBV11-2; d_gene: -; CDR3nt: TGTGCCAGCAGCTTAGGTTTCTGGCAGACAGATACGCAGTATTTT; CDR3aa: CASSLGFWQTDTQYF
abundance: -; j_gene: TRBJ2-1; v_gene: TRBV19; d_gene: TRBD2; CDR3nt: TGTGCCAGTAGTACCCGGGACTACTACAATGAGCAGTTCTTC; CDR3aa: CASSTRDYYNEQFF
abundance: -; j_gene: TRBJ2-7; v_gene: TRBV21-1; d_gene: -; CDR3nt: TGTGCCAGCAGCAAAGTTGTCAGGCGAACCCCCTACGAGCAGTACTTC; CDR3aa: CASSKVVRRTPYEQYF
abundance: -; j_gene: TRBJ1-1; v_gene: TRBV18; d_gene: -; CDR3nt: TGTGCCAGCTCACCACCGTCCGCACAGCCTAACACTGAAGCTTTCTTT; CDR3aa: CASSPPSAQPNTEAFF
abundance: -; j_gene: TRBJ1-2; v_gene: TRBV6-1; d_gene: TRBD1; CDR3nt: TGTGCCAGCAGCCGACAGGGTAACTATGGCTACACCTTC; CDR3aa: CASSRQGNYGYTF
abundance: -; j_gene: TRBJ2-7; v_gene: TRBV6-1; d_gene: -; CDR3nt: TGTGCCAGCAGTGCACTTGGATATCCCTACGAGCAGTACTTC; CDR3aa: CASSALGYPYEQYF
abundance: -; j_gene: TRBJ1-2; v_gene: TRBV5-6; d_gene: -; CDR3nt: TGTGCCAGCAGCTTGAAGGGCTATGGCTACACCTTC; CDR3aa: CASSLKGYGYTF
abundance: once; j_gene: TRBJ2-3; v_gene: TRBV28; d_gene: -; CDR3nt: TGTGCCAGCAGTCCCCGGGGGATCACAGATACGCAGTATTTT; CDR3aa: CASSPRGITDTQYF
abundance: -; j_gene: TRBJ2-7; v_gene: TRBV7-9; d_gene: TRBD1; CDR3nt: TGTGCCAGCAGCTTAGACAGGGGGTCTTACGAGCAGTACTTC; CDR3aa: CASSLDRGSYEQYF
abundance: -; j_gene: TRBJ2-3; v_gene: TRBV7-6; d_gene: TRBD2; CDR3nt: TGTGCCAGCAGCGGGCTAGCGGGAGGAGATACGCAGTATTTT; CDR3aa: CASSGLAGGDTQYF